This TCR beta chain was observed in a study of cytomegalovirus exposure and HLA in healthy donors. Regarding the study as a whole: Data from an earlier analysis indicated that most TCR beta V segments were productive either about 87% or about 30% of the time.

Primers included in the PCR were 60 Vbeta and 13 Jbeta primers. The table came from immunoSEQ multiplex PCR; TCRdb's copy has only in-frame clones and leaves some out. The sample has 110,000 to 150,000 clones; around 81% are singletons. Concerning this clone itself: Its antigen is not identified.

The CDR3 has 13 residues. Trimming took 6 bases from V and 1 from J, leaving 9 bases between them. CDR1 SNHLY and CDR2 FYNNEI come from the germline V gene. This TCR derives from a man aged 40-49 years in good health and CMV-seropositive. Material: PBMCs. The chain carries TRBV2 and TRBJ1-1; weak D call: TRBD1 (6 bases). The chain's CDR3 is CASRYRENTEAFF. Here the CDR3 DNA reads TGTGCCAGCAGATACAGGGAGAACACTGAAGCTTTCTTT.